This TCR beta chain derives from a study of cytomegalovirus exposure and HLA in healthy donors. V was pared by 2 bases and J by 6 bases, with 11 bases between. This CDR3 is built from 13 residues. Germline V lookup: CDR1 KGHSH, CDR2 LQKENI. Amplification used 60 Vbeta primers and 13 Jbeta primers. The protocol was immunoSEQ multiplex PCR, while the TCRdb copy is restricted to in-frame clones and leaves out a portion. The sample lists 100,000 or so clones; 65% to 80% were seen once. The source is a male donor in good health and CMV-seronegative. V gene TRBV18 combines with J gene TRBJ2-7; weak D call: TRBD1 (6 bases). Specimen: PBMCs. The CDR3 sequence: CASSPGGRGEQYF. CDR3 sequence (DNA): TGTGCCAGCTCACCAGGGGGCCGGGGCGAGCAGTACTTC.